The T cell receptor (beta chain) described here comes from a study of regulatory T cells in long-lasting Graves disease. General study results and limits: There were preferences for TRBV28, TRBJ1-2 and TRBJ2-5 in persistent disease. Newly diagnosed Graves' patients had higher TCR diversity than persistent ones.

Stated time point: persistent/refractory GD, antithyroid drugs over 5 years with positive TRAb. PBMCs were the source of the RNA used for TCR sequencing. Combining iRepertoire HTBI primers with Arm-PCR of CDR3 regions, the authors built TCR beta libraries. In the original processing: Taken together, the samples had roughly 63 TRBV and 15 or so TRBJ segments identified. A single record per CDR3 protein comes from TCRdb applying MiXCR to the multiplex PCR reads. TCRdb, not the authors, supplied the V and J calls. The sample comprises some 440,000 distinct CDR3 sequences, more than 20% of which are singletons, and 7% to 10% rests with the top ten. The V gene end was trimmed by 5 bases and the J gene end by 7 bases; junction bases not matched to a gene: 7. CDR3 size: 15 residues. This clonotype was seen a handful of times. Its antigen is unknown.

This chain links TRBV12-3 or TRBV12-4 with TRBJ2-1; 11 nucleotides match TRBD2. The source is a female donor with Graves disease. The sample consisted of peripheral blood mononuclear cells (PBMCs), taken when the disease was refractory, from a patient treated with antithyroid drugs. The DNA for the CDR3 is TGTGCCAGCAGTCTTCTAGCGGGAGGCGGTAATGAGCAGTTCTTC. Translating it yields CASSLLAGGGNEQFF.